This is a list of T cell receptor beta chains from one sample in a study of STAT5B mutations in CD4+ large granular lymphocyte leukemia. The table came from immunoSEQ multiplex PCR; TCRdb's copy has only in-frame clones and leaves some out. The table includes about 30,000 clones, about 77% detected once. The specimen sequenced was CD4+ T cells from blood buffy coats. These receptors originate from a human donor in good health. Both conserved end residues are part of each CDR3. A D gene is named only where the DNA matches it firmly. Expanded clones are given a class, and other clones once, few, many or no size at all.

d_call j_call clone_size v_call cdr3_aa cdr3_nt
NA TRBJ1-2 NA TRBV19 CASSPQSNYGYTF TGCGCCAGTAGTCCGCAGAGTAACTATGGCTACACCTTC
NA TRBJ1-1 NA TRBV18 CASSRQKDTEAFF TGTGCCAGCTCCCGACAGAAGGACACTGAAGCTTTCTTT
NA TRBJ2-3 once TRBV5-6 CASSFLADTQYF TGTGCCAGCAGCTTCCTAGCAGATACGCAGTATTTT
NA TRBJ2-2 once TRBV30 CAGVHPNTGELFF TGTGCCGGCGTACACCCGAACACCGGGGAGCTGTTTTTT
NA TRBJ2-1 once TRBV9 CASSVDLSAASYNEQFF TGTGCCAGCAGCGTAGATCTATCGGCAGCTTCCTACAATGAGCAGTTCTTC
NA TRBJ1-6 NA TRBV9 CASSVEGHPSSPLHF TGTGCCAGCAGCGTAGAGGGACATCCATCCTCACCCCTCCACTTT
TRBD2 TRBJ2-1 NA TRBV9 CASSANVAGGPRNEQFF TGTGCCAGCAGCGCGAACGTAGCGGGAGGGCCCAGGAATGAGCAGTTCTTC
NA TRBJ1-6 NA TRBV30 CAWTQQGGSPLHF TGTGCCTGGACCCAACAGGGTGGCTCACCCCTCCACTTT
TRBD2 TRBJ2-3 NA TRBV4-2 CASSQDGTSGYADTQYF TGTGCCAGCAGCCAAGACGGGACTAGCGGGTACGCAGATACGCAGTATTTT
NA TRBJ1-2 NA TRBV18 CASSLAPGHSNYGYTF TGTGCCAGCTCACTGGCACCGGGACACTCGAACTATGGCTACACCTTC
NA TRBJ1-5 few TRBV30 CAWNSRGLNQPQHF TGTGCCTGGAACTCCCGGGGCCTGAATCAGCCCCAGCATTTT